This T cell receptor beta chain was observed in a study of shared clonotypes between healthy human individuals. Within Nashville, Tennessee resided all donors, each a Caucasian adult. Each subset's genomic DNA was shared equally among a number of immunoSEQ plates. Only in-frame clones appear in the TCRdb table, and some are missing; sequencing was by immunoSEQ multiplex PCR. The sample includes some 700,000 clones, about 92% of them seen just once. Study-wide results and caveats: Rarefaction demonstrated incomplete sorted-subset sequencing despite large depth. Compared with clonotypes that all four donors shared, non-shared clonotypes had lower generation probabilities.

About this clone itself: The antigen is unknown.

V was pared by 5 bases and J by 4 bases, with 7 bases between. Germline V gives CDR1 SGHKS, CDR2 YYEKEE (reference sequence). The CDR3 contains 12 residues. This TCR derives from a man aged 18 to 29 in good health. Some clones in this sample may be carry-over from other donors' samples. This chain connects TRBV5-5 to TRBJ1-3; D remains ambiguous. Sequenced sample: memory CD8+ T cells from PBMCs. Subset reported: CD45RO+ cells pooled with CCR7-negative TemRA cells. The CDR3 coding sequence is TGTGCCAGCAGGCCCATAGGAAACACCATATATTTT. Amino acids: CASRPIGNTIYF.